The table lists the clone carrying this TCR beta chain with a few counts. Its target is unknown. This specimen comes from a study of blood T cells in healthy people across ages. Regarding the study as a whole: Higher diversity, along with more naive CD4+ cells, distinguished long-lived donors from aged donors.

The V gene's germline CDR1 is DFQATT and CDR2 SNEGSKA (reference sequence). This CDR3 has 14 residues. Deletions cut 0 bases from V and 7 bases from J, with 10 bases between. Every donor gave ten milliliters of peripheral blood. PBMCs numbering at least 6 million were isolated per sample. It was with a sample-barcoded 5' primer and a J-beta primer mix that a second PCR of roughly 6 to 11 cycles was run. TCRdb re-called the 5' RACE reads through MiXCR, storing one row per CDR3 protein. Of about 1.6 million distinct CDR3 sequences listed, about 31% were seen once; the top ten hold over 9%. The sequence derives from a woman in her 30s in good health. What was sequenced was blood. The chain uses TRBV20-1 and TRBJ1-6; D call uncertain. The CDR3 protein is CSARDLLGNSPLHF. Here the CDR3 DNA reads TGCAGTGCTAGAGATCTCCTGGGAAATTCACCCCTCCACTTT.